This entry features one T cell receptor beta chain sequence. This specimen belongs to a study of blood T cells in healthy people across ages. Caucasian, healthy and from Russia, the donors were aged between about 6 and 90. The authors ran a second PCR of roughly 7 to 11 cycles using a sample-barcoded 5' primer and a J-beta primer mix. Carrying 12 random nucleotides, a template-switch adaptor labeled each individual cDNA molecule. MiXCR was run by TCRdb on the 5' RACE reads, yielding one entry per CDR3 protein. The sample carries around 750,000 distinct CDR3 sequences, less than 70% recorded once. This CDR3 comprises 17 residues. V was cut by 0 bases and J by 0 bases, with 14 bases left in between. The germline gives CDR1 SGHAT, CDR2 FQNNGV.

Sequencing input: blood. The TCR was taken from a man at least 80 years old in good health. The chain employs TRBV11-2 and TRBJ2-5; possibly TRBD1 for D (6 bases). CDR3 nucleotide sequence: TGTGCCAGCAGCTTAGAGGGGGCGGCAGAGTACCAAGAGACCCAGTACTTC. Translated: CASSLEGAAEYQETQYF.